This T cell receptor (beta chain) was retrieved from a study of CD8 T cells in ankylosing spondylitis. Study findings and constraints: Within matched ankylosing spondylitis synovial fluid, disease-linked clones were reportedly significantly enriched. Prior work had noted some motif variants in reactive arthritis blood and synovial fluid. A motif of seven or eight highly homologous TCR beta variants was seen as apparently characteristic of ankylosing spondylitis blood. Clones linked to the disease showed a CD8+ phenotype. They occurred at relatively low frequencies in peripheral blood.

CDR3 length: 18 residues. Germline trimming cut 0 bases from V and 3 bases from J; bases unmatched to any gene: 5. The table lists this clonotype with a few counts. What it recognizes is unknown. One entry per CDR3 protein results from TCRdb running MiXCR on the 5' RACE reads. The repertoire consists of about 400,000 distinct CDR3 sequences, with around 22% occurring once and the leading ten covering roughly 16%. The sequencing input was blood, either unsorted or a sorted T cell fraction (not recorded which). V gene TRBV12-3 or TRBV12-4 combines with J gene TRBJ2-2, with TRBD2 identical over 12 bases. This receptor was obtained from a male donor with ankylosing spondylitis. CDR3 sequence reads: CASSLALGLAGHTGELFF. CDR3 DNA: TGTGCCAGCAGTTTAGCCCTGGGACTAGCGGGCCACACCGGGGAGCTGTTTTTT.